The rows below give T cell receptor beta chains drawn from one sample of a study of shared clonotypes between healthy human individuals. Profiled with immunoSEQ multiplex PCR; TCRdb holds only in-frame clones, not every one. This sample has roughly 2.1 million clones, with about 93% found just once. Material for sequencing was naive CD8+ T cells from PBMCs. The receptors here all came from a man aged 18 to 29 in good health. Some clones in this sample may be carry-over from other donors' samples. CDR3s include the opening cysteine and the closing phenylalanine or tryptophan. Each record gives: J gene, V gene, clone size, D gene, CDR3 protein, CDR3 DNA. The D gene is left open where the match is weak. Only part of the rows carry a size: once, few, many, or a class if the clone is expanded.

J gene: TRBJ2-5
V gene: TRBV9
clone size: NA
D gene: NA
CDR3 protein: CASPEGGARETQYF
CDR3 DNA: TGTGCCAGCCCCGAAGGGGGGGCGCGGGAGACCCAGTACTTC

J gene: TRBJ2-7
V gene: TRBV13
clone size: once
D gene: NA
CDR3 protein: CASSLWDSYEQYF
CDR3 DNA: TGTGCCAGCAGCTTATGGGACTCCTACGAGCAGTACTTC

J gene: TRBJ2-5
V gene: TRBV7-8
clone size: NA
D gene: NA
CDR3 protein: CASRGRRDFKETQYF
CDR3 DNA: TGTGCCAGTAGAGGGCGGAGGGACTTTAAAGAGACCCAGTACTTC

J gene: TRBJ2-5
V gene: TRBV10-3
clone size: NA
D gene: TRBD1
CDR3 protein: CAIRDSEETQYF
CDR3 DNA: TGTGCCATCCGGGACAGCGAGGAGACCCAGTACTTC

J gene: TRBJ2-7
V gene: TRBV19
clone size: NA
D gene: NA
CDR3 protein: CASSPGHPNEQYF
CDR3 DNA: TGTGCCAGTAGTCCAGGACATCCCAACGAGCAGTACTTC

J gene: TRBJ2-3
V gene: TRBV11-2
clone size: NA
D gene: NA
CDR3 protein: CASSRKFADTQYF
CDR3 DNA: TGTGCCAGCAGCCGCAAATTCGCAGATACGCAGTATTTT

J gene: TRBJ2-3
V gene: TRBV2
clone size: NA
D gene: TRBD2
CDR3 protein: CASNLGNIVGTSGYTDTQYF
CDR3 DNA: TGTGCCAGCAACTTGGGGAACATTGTGGGGACTAGCGGGTACACAGATACGCAGTATTTT

J gene: TRBJ1-4
V gene: TRBV9
clone size: NA
D gene: TRBD1
CDR3 protein: CASSGGQGGEKLFF
CDR3 DNA: TGTGCCAGCAGCGGAGGGCAGGGGGGTGAAAAACTGTTTTTT

J gene: TRBJ2-3
V gene: TRBV7-9
clone size: NA
D gene: TRBD1
CDR3 protein: CASSGRSGQDKITQYF
CDR3 DNA: TGTGCCAGCAGCGGCCGGTCCGGACAGGATAAAATTACGCAGTATTTT

J gene: TRBJ2-7
V gene: TRBV27
clone size: NA
D gene: TRBD2
CDR3 protein: CASSPGLGSKQYF
CDR3 DNA: TGTGCCAGCAGCCCAGGACTAGGAAGTAAGCAGTACTTC

J gene: TRBJ2-7
V gene: TRBV9
clone size: NA
D gene: NA
CDR3 protein: CASSVDGGIVQYF
CDR3 DNA: TGTGCCAGCAGCGTAGATGGGGGAATCGTGCAGTACTTC

J gene: TRBJ2-1
V gene: TRBV13
clone size: once
D gene: NA
CDR3 protein: CASSLRGANEQFF
CDR3 DNA: TGTGCCAGCAGCTTACGGGGGGCTAATGAGCAGTTCTTC

J gene: TRBJ1-1
V gene: TRBV19
clone size: NA
D gene: NA
CDR3 protein: CASSIRGPNTEAFF
CDR3 DNA: TGTGCCAGTAGTATAAGAGGACCGAACACTGAAGCTTTCTTT

J gene: TRBJ1-1
V gene: TRBV7-2
clone size: once
D gene: NA
CDR3 protein: CASSFTRVMNTEAFF
CDR3 DNA: TGTGCCAGCAGCTTCACCAGGGTTATGAACACTGAAGCTTTCTTT

J gene: TRBJ1-1
V gene: TRBV25-1
clone size: few
D gene: NA
CDR3 protein: CASRGEGTEAFF
CDR3 DNA: TGTGCCAGCAGGGGGGAAGGGACTGAAGCTTTCTTT

J gene: TRBJ2-7
V gene: TRBV19
clone size: NA
D gene: TRBD2
CDR3 protein: CASSIRLAGGEQYF
CDR3 DNA: TGTGCCAGTAGTATTCGACTAGCGGGAGGCGAGCAGTACTTC

J gene: TRBJ2-5
V gene: TRBV6-7
clone size: NA
D gene: NA
CDR3 protein: CASTCPEETQYF
CDR3 DNA: TGTGCCAGCACCTGCCCAGAGGAGACCCAGTACTTC

J gene: TRBJ2-5
V gene: TRBV5-1
clone size: NA
D gene: TRBD1
CDR3 protein: CASSLSAGQGYQETQYF
CDR3 DNA: TGCGCCAGCAGCTTATCAGCCGGACAGGGGTACCAAGAGACCCAGTACTTC

J gene: TRBJ2-1
V gene: TRBV6-5
clone size: NA
D gene: NA
CDR3 protein: CASSYRGHPSNEQFF
CDR3 DNA: TGTGCCAGCAGTTACCGGGGACATCCTTCCAATGAGCAGTTCTTC

J gene: TRBJ2-1
V gene: TRBV11-2
clone size: NA
D gene: NA
CDR3 protein: CASSLYDRNSYNEQFF
CDR3 DNA: TGTGCCAGCAGCTTATACGACAGAAACTCCTACAATGAGCAGTTCTTC

J gene: TRBJ2-5
V gene: TRBV7-9
clone size: NA
D gene: NA
CDR3 protein: CATTGVQETQYF
CDR3 DNA: TGTGCCACGACAGGCGTACAAGAGACCCAGTACTTC

J gene: TRBJ2-7
V gene: TRBV29-1
clone size: NA
D gene: NA
CDR3 protein: CSVEEGGSYEQYF
CDR3 DNA: TGCAGCGTTGAAGAAGGGGGCTCCTACGAGCAGTACTTC

J gene: TRBJ2-7
V gene: TRBV4-1
clone size: NA
D gene: TRBD1
CDR3 protein: CASSQVPGQGSYEQYF
CDR3 DNA: TGCGCCAGCAGCCAAGTGCCGGGACAGGGATCCTACGAGCAGTACTTC

J gene: TRBJ2-5
V gene: TRBV27
clone size: NA
D gene: NA
CDR3 protein: CASSLLGQETQYF
CDR3 DNA: TGTGCCAGCAGTTTATTGGGCCAAGAGACCCAGTACTTC

J gene: TRBJ2-7
V gene: TRBV11-2
clone size: NA
D gene: NA
CDR3 protein: CASSLSGGSYEQYF
CDR3 DNA: TGTGCCAGCAGCTTATCGGGCGGGTCCTACGAGCAGTACTTC

J gene: TRBJ2-7
V gene: TRBV13
clone size: NA
D gene: NA
CDR3 protein: CASSLGRGLNEYEQYF
CDR3 DNA: TGTGCCAGCAGCCTCGGGAGGGGGCTAAATGAATACGAGCAGTACTTC

J gene: TRBJ1-2
V gene: TRBV5-1
clone size: NA
D gene: NA
CDR3 protein: CASSLSPGQNYGYTF
CDR3 DNA: TGCGCCAGCAGCTTAAGTCCGGGGCAGAACTATGGCTACACCTTC

J gene: TRBJ2-7
V gene: TRBV27
clone size: NA
D gene: TRBD2
CDR3 protein: CASSSGGSLEQYF
CDR3 DNA: TGTGCCAGCAGTTCCGGGGGGAGCCTCGAGCAGTACTTC

J gene: TRBJ2-7
V gene: TRBV15
clone size: NA
D gene: TRBD1
CDR3 protein: CATSFGTGGYEQYF
CDR3 DNA: TGTGCCACCAGCTTCGGGACAGGGGGCTACGAGCAGTACTTC

J gene: TRBJ1-1
V gene: TRBV13
clone size: NA
D gene: NA
CDR3 protein: CASSPWGQLNTEAFF
CDR3 DNA: TGTGCCAGCAGCCCATGGGGACAACTAAACACTGAAGCTTTCTTT

J gene: TRBJ2-2
V gene: TRBV29-1
clone size: NA
D gene: TRBD1
CDR3 protein: CSVRDREPFTGELFF
CDR3 DNA: TGCAGCGTCCGGGACAGGGAGCCTTTCACCGGGGAGCTGTTTTTT

J gene: TRBJ2-3
V gene: TRBV5-6
clone size: NA
D gene: NA
CDR3 protein: CASSLALGSTDTQYF
CDR3 DNA: TGTGCCAGCAGCTTGGCCTTAGGAAGCACAGATACGCAGTATTTT

J gene: TRBJ1-2
V gene: TRBV5-6
clone size: NA
D gene: TRBD1
CDR3 protein: CASSGPGTGVFYGYTF
CDR3 DNA: TGTGCCAGCAGCGGGCCCGGGACAGGGGTTTTCTATGGCTACACCTTC

J gene: TRBJ2-3
V gene: TRBV21-1
clone size: NA
D gene: NA
CDR3 protein: CASSKVGTGAADTQYF
CDR3 DNA: NA

J gene: TRBJ1-5
V gene: TRBV7-9
clone size: NA
D gene: NA
CDR3 protein: CASSSIWGREAYSNQPQHF
CDR3 DNA: TGTGCCAGCAGCTCAATTTGGGGCAGGGAGGCCTATAGCAATCAGCCCCAGCATTTT

J gene: TRBJ2-5
V gene: TRBV7-9
clone size: NA
D gene: TRBD1
CDR3 protein: CASSLATGIETQYF
CDR3 DNA: TGTGCCAGCAGCTTAGCGACAGGGATCGAGACCCAGTACTTC

J gene: TRBJ1-1
V gene: TRBV6-5
clone size: NA
D gene: NA
CDR3 protein: CASSGDLVSPEAFF
CDR3 DNA: TGTGCCAGCAGTGGGGACCTCGTTTCTCCCGAGGCTTTCTTT

J gene: TRBJ2-1
V gene: TRBV7-6
clone size: few
D gene: TRBD2
CDR3 protein: CASSQREGTYNEQFF
CDR3 DNA: TGTGCCAGCAGCCAAAGGGAGGGGACCTACAATGAGCAGTTCTTC

J gene: TRBJ2-1
V gene: TRBV6-1
clone size: NA
D gene: NA
CDR3 protein: CASSDAGLYNEQFF
CDR3 DNA: TGTGCCAGCAGTGACGCCGGACTATACAATGAGCAGTTCTTC

J gene: TRBJ2-3
V gene: TRBV27
clone size: NA
D gene: TRBD2
CDR3 protein: CASSFGPGLAGDWSTDTQYF
CDR3 DNA: TGTGCCAGCAGTTTTGGCCCCGGACTAGCGGGAGATTGGAGCACAGATACGCAGTATTTT

J gene: TRBJ2-7
V gene: TRBV18
clone size: NA
D gene: NA
CDR3 protein: CASSPETVSYEQYF
CDR3 DNA: TGTGCCAGCTCACCGGAGACAGTTTCCTACGAGCAGTACTTC

J gene: TRBJ1-2
V gene: TRBV30
clone size: NA
D gene: TRBD1
CDR3 protein: CAWLGTGTIGYTF
CDR3 DNA: TGTGCCTGGCTTGGGACAGGGACGATAGGCTACACCTTC

J gene: TRBJ2-1
V gene: TRBV9
clone size: NA
D gene: TRBD2
CDR3 protein: CASSELAGVNTEQFF
CDR3 DNA: TGTGCCAGCAGCGAGCTAGCGGGAGTTAATACTGAGCAGTTCTTC

J gene: TRBJ2-3
V gene: TRBV7-9
clone size: NA
D gene: NA
CDR3 protein: CASSPTTGITDTQYF
CDR3 DNA: TGTGCCAGCAGTCCAACTACAGGCATCACAGATACGCAGTATTTT

J gene: TRBJ1-2
V gene: TRBV27
clone size: once
D gene: TRBD1
CDR3 protein: CASSLSAGTALYGYTF
CDR3 DNA: TGTGCCAGCAGTTTATCGGCGGGGACAGCCCTTTATGGCTACACCTTC

J gene: TRBJ2-2
V gene: TRBV5-6
clone size: NA
D gene: NA
CDR3 protein: CASSHGQNTGELFF
CDR3 DNA: TGTGCCAGCAGCCATGGACAGAACACCGGGGAGCTGTTTTTT